Following are 18 T cell receptor beta chains from one sample sequenced in a study of identical twins (dated by TCRdb to 2015 to 2016). Libraries were built with 5' RACE. TCRdb records Illumina HiSeq 2000 as the sequencer. TCRdb itself trimmed the public reads at Q25 with fastp, ran MiXCR and retained productive beta chains. Each CDR3 protein appears once, grouped with its most common genes and DNA. The sample table holds about 550,000 distinct CDR3 sequences, of which approximately 20% were seen once. Approximately 0.5% of the sample is held by the ten biggest clonotypes. This sample also appeared in a second study, on yellow fever vaccine responses in identical twins.

Specimen: CD4+ T cells sorted from blood. These receptors all stem from a woman in her late teens or twenties in good health.

This clonotype was seen a single time. V is TRBV6-1 and J is TRBJ1-2; D unclear. The germline V gene encodes CDR1 MNHNS and CDR2 SASEGT. V was pared by 5 bases and J by 2 bases, with 12 bases between. There are 14 residues in the CDR3. This chain's CDR3 is CASSPMAGNYGYTF. The CDR3 DNA reads TGTGCCAGCAGTCCAATGGCCGGAAACTATGGCTACACCTTC.

Remarks on this clonotype: With a much larger clone just one base away, this may be a read error. The chain uses TRBV12-3 or TRBV12-4 and TRBJ2-7, with 9 nucleotides matching TRBD1. J lost 0 bases, V lost 11 bases, and 23 bases had no gene match. The CDR3 spans 19 residues. The CDR3 sequence is CACTPAGDRAAHNSYEQYF. CDR3 coding DNA: TGTGCCTGCACCCCTGCAGGGGACAGGGCCGCCCATAACTCCTACGAGCAGTACTTC.

J is TRBJ2-1 and V is TRBV7-6; the D gene is possibly TRBD2 (6 bases). This CDR3 region has 17 residues. Per germline, CDR1 SGHVS and CDR2 FNYEAQ. V lost 2 bases and J 2 bases, leaving 16 bases between the germline ends. The CDR3 coding sequence is TGTGCCAGCAGCTTAATGTCGGGGGAAGGGGCCTACAATGAGCAGTTCTTC. Its protein is CASSLMSGEGAYNEQFF.

This clonotype was counted a few times. V and J are TRBV12-3 or TRBV12-4 and TRBJ2-5; 9 nucleotides align to TRBD1. Unmatched junction bases numbered 12, after V lost 6 bases and J lost 4 bases. The CDR3 is 16 residues long. Here the CDR3 DNA reads TGTGCCAGCAGCAACCGGGACAGGGAGGCAGGAGAGACCCAGTACTTC. Residues: CASSNRDREAGETQYF.

The chain couples TRBV5-1 to TRBJ2-7; the D gene is possibly TRBD1 (7 bases). Trimming removed 0 bases at V and 3 bases at J, with 13 bases between. The germline V gene has CDR1 SGHRS and CDR2 YFSETQ. The length of the CDR3 is 15 residues. The CDR3 protein is CASSLGARGDYEQYF. The CDR3 nucleotides are TGCGCCAGCAGCTTGGGGGCCAGGGGGGACTACGAGCAGTACTTC. The full variable domain, its missing parts supplied by reference TRBV5-1 and TRBJ2-7, is KAGVTQTPRYLIKTRGQQVTLSCSPISGHRSVSWYQQTPGQGLQFLFEYFSETQRNKGNFPGRFSGRQFSNSRSEMNVSTLELGDSALYLCASSLGARGDYEQYFGPGTRLTVT.

This clonotype was counted at least ten times. The chain carries TRBV12-3 or TRBV12-4 and TRBJ2-1; D is uncertain. The germline V and J ends were trimmed by 1 base and 8 bases, with 6 bases remaining between them. The CDR3 runs 12 residues. DNA for the CDR3: TGTGCCAGCAGTTTAGGTTCTTATGAGCAGTTCTTC. Its translation: CASSLGSYEQFF.

The chain has TRBV20-1 and TRBJ1-1, with 9 bases aligning to TRBD1. The germline V gene has CDR1 DFQATT and CDR2 SNEGSKA (reference sequence). The length of the CDR3 is 15 residues. V lost 6 bases and J lost 4; bases outside the gene matches: 12. The CDR3 sequence is CSARSGTGFGTEAFF. DNA for the CDR3: TGCAGTGCCCGGTCGGGGACAGGGTTCGGCACTGAAGCTTTCTTT.

This clonotype has a count of ten or more. The chain combines TRBV11-2 with TRBJ2-7; possibly TRBD1 or TRBD2 for D (5 bases each). Germline loops: CDR1 SGHAT, CDR2 FQNNGV. Trimming left V 1 base short and J 2 bases short, with 9 bases between. The CDR3 spans 14 residues. CDR3 in amino acids: CASSLGQGPYEQYV. The DNA of the CDR3 is TGTGCCAGCAGCTTAGGGCAGGGACCCTACGAGCAGTACGTC.

There are a few counts of this clonotype. V and J are TRBV20-1 and TRBJ2-5; TRBD1 aligns across 7 bases. Looked up from germline, CDR1 is DFQATT and CDR2 is SNEGSKA (reference sequence). This CDR3 spans 14 amino acids. Unmatched junction bases numbered 11, after V lost 7 bases and J lost 3 bases. The CDR3 here is CSVSSGTAKETQYF. In nucleotides, the CDR3 is TGCAGTGTTTCCTCCGGGACAGCAAAAGAGACCCAGTACTTC.

The rearrangement uses TRBV10-1 and TRBJ2-1; 9 bases map to TRBD2. The CDR3 consists of 15 residues. Germline CDR1 and CDR2: WNHNN and SYGVQD (reference sequence). V gave up 3 bases and J gave up 0 bases; unmatched junction bases: 0. The CDR3 nucleotides read TGCGCCAGCAGTGAACTAGCGGGCTCCTACAATGAGCAGTTCTTC. Translated: CASSELAGSYNEQFF.

The V and J genes are TRBV29-1 and TRBJ2-1, with TRBD2 identical over 16 bases. The germline CDR1 and CDR2 sequences are SQVTM and ANQGSEA. The J segment lost 7 bases and the V segment lost 5 bases, leaving 5 bases of the junction unmatched. This CDR3 is 15 amino acids long. CDR3 loop: CSVNQGLAGGNEQFF. The CDR3 DNA is TGCAGCGTTAACCAGGGACTAGCGGGAGGGAATGAGCAGTTCTTC.

This clonotype has just a few counts. The chain links TRBV20-1 to TRBJ2-1; D ambiguous. V was shortened by 0 bases and J by 3 bases, with 9 bases between the two germline ends. The germline CDR1 and CDR2 sequences are DFQATT and SNEGSKA (reference sequence). CDR3 length: 14 amino acids. CDR3 nucleotides: TGCAGTGCTAGAGAAAATACGGACTACAATGAGCAGTTCTTC. It yields the protein CSARENTDYNEQFF.

The chain joins TRBV12-3 or TRBV12-4 to TRBJ2-7; TRBD2 aligns across 10 bases. The CDR3 contains 14 residues. V was clipped by 6 bases and J by 4 bases; unmatched bases: 6. CDR3 in DNA: TGTGCCAGCAGCCGGGAAGCGGGAGGGTACGAGCAGTACTTC. Translation: CASSREAGGYEQYF.

This chain uses TRBV28 with TRBJ2-1; 8 bases fit TRBD2. The CDR3 has 17 residues. Unmatched junction bases numbered 17, after V lost 5 bases and J lost 8 bases. CDR1 and CDR2 (germline): MDHEN, SYDVKM. CDR3 sequence (DNA): TGTGCCAGCAGTCTCCCGGGCGGAGCGGGAGAGGTAGATGAGCAGTTCTTC. This sequence encodes CASSLPGGAGEVDEQFF. Full variable domain (rest looked up from reference TRBV28 and TRBJ2-1): DVKVTQSSRYLVKRTGEKVFLECVQDMDHENMFWYRQDPGLGLRLIYFSYDVKMKEKGDIPEGYSVSREKKERFSLILESASTNQTSMYLCASSLPGGAGEVDEQFFGPGTRLTVL.

This clonotype appeared a few times. This chain connects TRBV6-2 or TRBV6-3 to TRBJ1-1; no reliable D call. The ends were cut back, 2 bases at V and 7 bases at J, with 8 bases in the middle. This CDR3 region has 12 residues. The V gene's germline CDR1 is MNHEY and CDR2 SVGEGT. The CDR3 loop reads CASSYVGNEAFF. The CDR3 DNA sequence: TGTGCCAGCAGTTACGTAGGGAATGAAGCTTTCTTT.

V gene TRBV20-1 combines with J gene TRBJ2-3; 7 nucleotides agree with TRBD1. The V segment lost 5 bases and the J segment 1 base; nucleotides outside the gene matches: 3. CDR1 DFQATT and CDR2 SNEGSKA come from the germline V gene (reference sequence). The CDR3 spans 13 residues. The CDR3 here is CSAEGAGTDTQYF. CDR3 in DNA: TGCAGTGCTGAGGGGGCCGGCACAGATACGCAGTATTTT.

Here the CDR3 reads CASQSQGSGYTF. As DNA, the CDR3 is TGTGCCAGTCAATCTCAGGGTAGCGGCTACACCTTC. The rearrangement links TRBV27 to TRBJ1-2, with D perhaps matching TRBD1 (5 bases). Trimming took off 9 bases at V and 8 bases at J, with 16 bases between the two ends. Germline V gene data show CDR1 as MNHEY and CDR2 as SMNVEV (reference sequence). The CDR3 loop spans 12 amino acids.

V and J are TRBV6-1 and TRBJ1-2; the match to TRBD1 covers 7 bases. Germline values: CDR1 MNHNS, CDR2 SASEGT. After removal of 4 bases from V and 7 bases from J, the junction contained 15 bases not matched to a gene. The CDR3 runs to 16 residues. Written as DNA, the CDR3 is TGTGCCAGCAGTGGAACCTGGGACAGAGGTCGGACTGGCTACACCTTC. Encoded protein: CASSGTWDRGRTGYTF.